This record covers a single T cell receptor (beta chain). Its antigen is still unknown. Base qualities are not recorded, but no much larger clone differs from it by a single base. Other DNA variants within this sample encode the same CDR3. These data come from a study of T cell responses to AZD1222 COVID-19 vaccine (dated by TCRdb to the early 2020s). Background for the entire study: Because spike-specific TCR depth and breadth did not differ between the two schedules, AZD1222 recipients who got a second dose at roughly 4 weeks were pooled with those who got a second dose at roughly 12 weeks. TCR sequencing was performed for about 250 trial participants, of whom some 200 were given two doses of AZD1222 and approximately 25 were given two doses of MenACWY control vaccine. Enrollment into the trials was organized by age into subgroups of 18-55, 56-69 and 70-plus years, and those subgroups contained approximately 160, 26 and 62 TCR-sequenced participants, respectively.

The trim is 8 bases for V and 0 bases for J, with a gap of 8 bases between the germline ends. Reading from cysteine to phenylalanine, the CDR3 counts 13 amino acids. The CDR3 DNA has 39 bases and is translated from base 1. CDR1 is given as MNHEY and CDR2 as SMNVEV, both from the germline V gene (reference sequence). Beyond this particular receptor, the publication reports: Only a handful of AZD1222 recipients were SARS-CoV-2 seropositive at baseline, limiting conclusions about previously exposed vaccinees. Because no day 14 peak-response samples were available, repertoires were characterized only after the peak T cell response. Participants were mostly white British and included more females than males, and it was suggested by the authors that clonal diversity may have been underestimated. Vaccine-associated CD4 TCRs spanned the whole spike protein, with dominant responses in regions 160-218 and 743-854. The 56-69-year group was small, and its depth increase did not reach significance, likely because of low power. Epitopes outside the regions mutated in the B.1.351 and B.1.1.7 variants were reportedly recognized by nearly half of the unique spike-specific TCRs. After two AZD1222 doses, spike-specific TCR breadth and depth were significantly higher than at day 0 and than in MenACWY recipients.

The CDR3 regions of human TCRbeta chains were subjected to immunosequencing. The original methods were these. TCRs in the repertoires were compared against a reference library of SARS-CoV-2-specific TCRs that had been generated with the MIRA antigen-specificity platform. Breadth was defined as the fraction of unique TCRs that were SARS-CoV-2-associated. Depth was defined as the fraction of total T cells that were SARS-CoV-2-associated. Each spike-specific TCR was assigned to its reactive spike region and to a CD4 or CD8 class using the MIRA data. Log10-transformed breadth and depth values were compared by one-way ANOVA with Sidak's multiple comparisons tests. TCRdb retrieved this table from immuneACCESS and kept in-frame rearrangements only. Not all clones are present; in checked studies, unresolved V genes account for under half, and no reason is known for the remainder. V and J calls and clone size are as listed in that table; D and trimming were resolved from the DNA. A total of around 120,000 clones appear in this sample, about 90% of them only once. The leading ten clones occupy around a tenth of the sample.

Interpreted using the paper, the time point label stands for: baseline before first vaccination. Samples from vaccinated people were obtained from the UK trials COV001 and COV002, which included a single-blind randomized controlled phase 2/3 trial of AZD1222 (ChAdOx1 nCoV-19) in healthy adults. For TCRbeta chain sequencing, PBMC samples from trial participants were taken at day 0 and at day 28 after the second dose. The TCR was taken from an adult in good health. The source was peripheral blood, collected on day 0 of AZD1222 vaccination. This chain joins TRBV27 to TRBJ1-3; the D gene lacks a confident call. The DNA reads TGTGCCAGCCGGAGCCACTCTGGAAACACCATATATTTT. Translated, it gives CASRSHSGNTIYF.